A selection of T cell receptor beta chains follows, all from one sample in a study of T cell responses to AZD1222 COVID-19 vaccine. Assay used: immunoSEQ multiplex PCR; TCRdb lists only in-frame clones, some missing. The table has about 140,000 clones, approximately 90% seen once. Sample: peripheral blood, taken on day 0 of AZD1222 vaccination. These receptors were obtained from an adult in good health. Both conserved end residues are part of each CDR3. The D gene is left open where the match is weak. Expanded clones get a size class; other rows say once, few or many, or leave the size out.

clone size: .; D gene: .; V gene: TRBV15; J gene: TRBJ2-3; CDR3 DNA: TGTGCCACCAGCAGAGGCGTTGAGGCAGATACGCAGTATTTT; CDR3 protein: CATSRGVEADTQYF
clone size: .; D gene: .; V gene: TRBV9; J gene: TRBJ2-7; CDR3 DNA: TGTGCCAGCAGCGCCAGCCCCTACGAGCAGTACTTC; CDR3 protein: CASSASPYEQYF
clone size: .; D gene: .; V gene: TRBV6-6; J gene: TRBJ1-1; CDR3 DNA: TGTGCCAGCAGTTTCACCCCCGGGGGCGACACTGAAGCTTTCTTT; CDR3 protein: CASSFTPGGDTEAFF
clone size: .; D gene: TRBD1; V gene: TRBV27; J gene: TRBJ2-7; CDR3 DNA: TGTGCCAGCAGTTTAACTGGACAGGGGTCCTACGAGCAGTACTTC; CDR3 protein: CASSLTGQGSYEQYF
clone size: .; D gene: .; V gene: TRBV7-2; J gene: TRBJ2-5; CDR3 DNA: TGTGCCAGCAGCTTTCAGGGTTTACAAGAGACCCAGTACTTC; CDR3 protein: CASSFQGLQETQYF
clone size: .; D gene: TRBD2; V gene: TRBV19; J gene: TRBJ2-1; CDR3 DNA: TGTGCCAGTAGTGCCAAGCGGGGGAGCTCCTACAATGAGCAGTTCTTC; CDR3 protein: CASSAKRGSSYNEQFF
clone size: .; D gene: .; V gene: TRBV10-3; J gene: TRBJ2-1; CDR3 DNA: TGTGCCATCAGTGAAATTGAGCTGGGTTCCTACAATGAGCAGTTCTTC; CDR3 protein: CAISEIELGSYNEQFF
clone size: .; D gene: .; V gene: TRBV12-5; J gene: TRBJ1-1; CDR3 DNA: TGTGCTAGTGGCCTCAATTTTGGTACAGGTAATGGTAACACTGAAGCTTTCTTT; CDR3 protein: CASGLNFGTGNGNTEAFF
clone size: .; D gene: TRBD2; V gene: TRBV7-2; J gene: TRBJ2-3; CDR3 DNA: TGTGCCAGCAGCTTAGGATACCTAGCGGGGGGCCAAGATACGCAGTATTTT; CDR3 protein: CASSLGYLAGGQDTQYF
clone size: .; D gene: TRBD1; V gene: TRBV7-2; J gene: TRBJ1-3; CDR3 DNA: TGTGCCAGCAGCCCCCACCCGGGACAGGGTCTAAACACCATATATTTT; CDR3 protein: CASSPHPGQGLNTIYF
clone size: .; D gene: .; V gene: TRBV19; J gene: TRBJ2-5; CDR3 DNA: TGTGCCAGTAGTATAAAGGGGGCGGGGGTCGGAGAGACCCAGTACTTC; CDR3 protein: CASSIKGAGVGETQYF
clone size: .; D gene: TRBD2; V gene: TRBV6-2/TRBV6-3; J gene: TRBJ2-3; CDR3 DNA: TGTGCCAGCAGTTACGGGACTAGCGGGGGGCGAGATACGCAGTATTTT; CDR3 protein: CASSYGTSGGRDTQYF
clone size: .; D gene: .; V gene: TRBV24-1; J gene: TRBJ2-5; CDR3 DNA: TGTGCCACCAGTGATTACTTAGGCCAGTACTTC; CDR3 protein: CATSDYLGQYF
clone size: .; D gene: .; V gene: TRBV4-1; J gene: TRBJ1-2; CDR3 DNA: TGCGCCAGCAGCCAAGGTCGAAACTATGGCTACACCTTC; CDR3 protein: CASSQGRNYGYTF
clone size: once; D gene: TRBD1; V gene: TRBV19; J gene: TRBJ2-3; CDR3 DNA: TGTGCCAGTAGTCTCCTTCGACAGGGCGGCACAGATACGCAGTATTTT; CDR3 protein: CASSLLRQGGTDTQYF
clone size: .; D gene: TRBD2; V gene: TRBV7-2; J gene: TRBJ2-1; CDR3 DNA: TGTGCCAGCAGCTTATCGGCTAGCGGGAACAAGTACAATGAGCAGTTCTTC; CDR3 protein: CASSLSASGNKYNEQFF
clone size: .; D gene: .; V gene: TRBV19; J gene: TRBJ1-2; CDR3 DNA: TGTGCCAGTTCAAATACAGGGTACTATGGCTACACCTTC; CDR3 protein: CASSNTGYYGYTF
clone size: .; D gene: TRBD1; V gene: TRBV7-2; J gene: TRBJ2-7; CDR3 DNA: TGTGCCAGCAGCTCCCGGACAGGGAGCTCCTGCGAGCAGTACTTC; CDR3 protein: CASSSRTGSSCEQYF
clone size: .; D gene: .; V gene: TRBV4-1; J gene: TRBJ2-7; CDR3 DNA: TGCGCCAGCAGCCAATTTCTGACCGCTGGCGACTACGAGCAGTACTTC; CDR3 protein: CASSQFLTAGDYEQYF
clone size: .; D gene: .; V gene: TRBV5-5; J gene: TRBJ1-1; CDR3 DNA: TGTGCCAGCAGCGGACAGTGGTCGAGCACTGAAGCTTTCTTT; CDR3 protein: CASSGQWSSTEAFF
clone size: .; D gene: .; V gene: TRBV29-1; J gene: TRBJ1-1; CDR3 DNA: TGCAGCGTCCGAGACCCTTTACAGGGAAGAGGCACTGAAGCTTTCTTT; CDR3 protein: CSVRDPLQGRGTEAFF
clone size: .; D gene: TRBD2; V gene: TRBV19; J gene: TRBJ2-5; CDR3 DNA: TGTGCCAGTACCTTTAGCGGGAGAAGGATTGGGGAGACCCAGTACTTC; CDR3 protein: CASTFSGRRIGETQYF
clone size: .; D gene: .; V gene: TRBV30; J gene: TRBJ1-2; CDR3 DNA: TGTGCCTGGAGTAAGTCCTCCTTGGGCGATGGCTACACCTTC; CDR3 protein: CAWSKSSLGDGYTF
clone size: .; D gene: .; V gene: TRBV27; J gene: TRBJ1-1; CDR3 DNA: TGTGCCAGCAGTTTATCTGGGCCCACTGAAGCTTTCTTT; CDR3 protein: CASSLSGPTEAFF
clone size: .; D gene: .; V gene: TRBV9; J gene: TRBJ2-2; CDR3 DNA: TGTGCCAGCAGCGTAGCCAGCGGAACGAACACCGGGGAGCTGTTTTTT; CDR3 protein: CASSVASGTNTGELFF
clone size: once; D gene: TRBD2; V gene: TRBV5-1; J gene: TRBJ2-2; CDR3 DNA: TGCGCCAGCAGCTTGGGAGGTTGGGGGACTATCGGGACCGGGGAGCTGTTTTTT; CDR3 protein: CASSLGGWGTIGTGELFF
clone size: .; D gene: TRBD2; V gene: TRBV5-4; J gene: TRBJ2-4; CDR3 DNA: TGTGCCAGCAGCCCAGGCGGGGGGCAGGGTGGGGGCAAAAACATTCAGTACTTC; CDR3 protein: CASSPGGGQGGGKNIQYF
clone size: .; D gene: .; V gene: TRBV5-8; J gene: TRBJ2-5; CDR3 DNA: TGTGCCAGCAGCCACCACGGGACTCCCCAAGAGACCCAGTACTTC; CDR3 protein: CASSHHGTPQETQYF
clone size: .; D gene: TRBD1; V gene: TRBV19; J gene: TRBJ1-6; CDR3 DNA: TGTGCCACCAAAGGACAGGCCGGCCTTCAAAATTCACCCCTCCACTTT; CDR3 protein: CATKGQAGLQNSPLHF
clone size: .; D gene: .; V gene: TRBV18; J gene: TRBJ2-5; CDR3 DNA: TGTGCCAGCTCACCACCGGTGAGGCAAGAGACCCAGTACTTC; CDR3 protein: CASSPPVRQETQYF
clone size: .; D gene: .; V gene: TRBV19; J gene: TRBJ1-6; CDR3 DNA: TGTGCCAGTAGTATTATGGAGGCCCAGGAGTCACCCCTCCACTTT; CDR3 protein: CASSIMEAQESPLHF
clone size: .; D gene: .; V gene: TRBV6-1; J gene: TRBJ1-1; CDR3 DNA: TGTGCCAGCAGTGAACTTAGGGACACTGAAGCTTTCTTT; CDR3 protein: CASSELRDTEAFF
clone size: .; D gene: TRBD1; V gene: TRBV6-5; J gene: TRBJ1-2; CDR3 DNA: TGTGCCAGCAGTTCTTGGACAGGCGATGATGGCTACACCTTC; CDR3 protein: CASSSWTGDDGYTF
clone size: .; D gene: .; V gene: TRBV7-3; J gene: TRBJ1-5; CDR3 DNA: TGTGCCAGCAGCATAGGGGTGGTTGGTCAGCCCCAGCATTTT; CDR3 protein: CASSIGVVGQPQHF
clone size: .; D gene: .; V gene: TRBV30; J gene: TRBJ1-3; CDR3 DNA: TGTGGAGGGGGGACCGGCGGAAACACCATATATTTT; CDR3 protein: CGGGTGGNTIYF
clone size: .; D gene: .; V gene: TRBV27; J gene: TRBJ1-2; CDR3 DNA: TGTGCCAGCAGTTTAAGTTTCCAGGGAGGCTATGGCTACACCTTC; CDR3 protein: CASSLSFQGGYGYTF
clone size: .; D gene: TRBD2; V gene: TRBV5-6; J gene: TRBJ2-1; CDR3 DNA: TGTGCCAGCAGCTTTTTGACTAGCGGGGGGACAGGCTACAATGAGCAGTTCTTC; CDR3 protein: CASSFLTSGGTGYNEQFF
clone size: .; D gene: .; V gene: TRBV5-6; J gene: TRBJ1-2; CDR3 DNA: TGTGCCAGCAGCTTGGATCCGGGTAACTATGGCTACACCTTC; CDR3 protein: CASSLDPGNYGYTF
clone size: .; D gene: .; V gene: TRBV18; J gene: TRBJ1-2; CDR3 DNA: TGTGCCAGCTCGTCGACAGGAACCTATGGCTACACCTTC; CDR3 protein: CASSSTGTYGYTF
clone size: .; D gene: TRBD2; V gene: TRBV6-5; J gene: TRBJ2-1; CDR3 DNA: TGTGCCAGCAGTCAAACTAGCGGGGGGTATGAGCAGTTCTTC; CDR3 protein: CASSQTSGGYEQFF
clone size: .; D gene: TRBD2; V gene: TRBV11-2; J gene: TRBJ2-1; CDR3 DNA: TGTGCCAGCAGCTCCGGACTAGCCACCTACAATGAGCAGTTCTTC; CDR3 protein: CASSSGLATYNEQFF
clone size: .; D gene: .; V gene: TRBV10-3; J gene: TRBJ1-5; CDR3 DNA: TGTGCCATCAGTGAGTTGTCGATGCTAAATAGCAATCAGCCCCAGCATTTT; CDR3 protein: CAISELSMLNSNQPQHF
clone size: .; D gene: .; V gene: TRBV25-1; J gene: TRBJ2-1; CDR3 DNA: TGTGCCAGCAGCCCTTCCCGGGTTCCCAATGAGCAGTTCTTC; CDR3 protein: CASSPSRVPNEQFF
clone size: once; D gene: .; V gene: TRBV5-6; J gene: TRBJ2-5; CDR3 DNA: TGTGCCAGCAGCCGCGTGACAGGACAAGAGACCCAGTACTTC; CDR3 protein: CASSRVTGQETQYF
clone size: .; D gene: .; V gene: TRBV10-2; J gene: TRBJ2-3; CDR3 DNA: TGCGCCAGCAGTGAGGGGTTCACAGATACGCAGTATTTT; CDR3 protein: CASSEGFTDTQYF
clone size: .; D gene: TRBD2; V gene: TRBV7-2; J gene: TRBJ2-7; CDR3 DNA: TGTGCCAGCAGCTCCAGATCTAGCGGAAGACTTTCCTACGAGCAGTACTTC; CDR3 protein: CASSSRSSGRLSYEQYF
clone size: .; D gene: .; V gene: TRBV5-4; J gene: TRBJ2-5; CDR3 DNA: TGTGCCAGCAGCCTGGAGGTCGAGACCCAGTACTTC; CDR3 protein: CASSLEVETQYF
clone size: .; D gene: TRBD2; V gene: TRBV2; J gene: TRBJ2-5; CDR3 DNA: TGTGCCAGCAGTGCGTGGACTAGCGGGGGGGCCGTAGAGACCCAGTACTTC; CDR3 protein: CASSAWTSGGAVETQYF
clone size: .; D gene: TRBD1; V gene: TRBV7-9; J gene: TRBJ1-5; CDR3 DNA: TGTGCCAGCAGCTTAGCAGTAGGGGGCGATCAGCCCCAGCATTTT; CDR3 protein: CASSLAVGGDQPQHF